The source of this T cell receptor (beta chain) is a study of shared clonotypes between healthy human individuals. Whole-study results and caveats: Sharing across four donors was highest in naive CD4 (about 5%) and lowest in memory CD8 (roughly 0.4%). Donor clonotype sharing was expected to depend on sequencing depth.

Method: immunoSEQ multiplex PCR; TCRdb's copy keeps in-frame clones and lacks some. The table shows roughly 2,000,000 clones, with roughly 94% occurring only once. The V gene's germline CDR1 is SGDLS and CDR2 YYNGEE. The CDR3 contains 14 residues. Germline trimming cut 3 bases from V and 5 bases from J; bases unmatched to any gene: 4. This clone has more than one count but fewer than ten. No antigen is known for it. Positive CCR7 selection of CD45RO-negative cells yielded the naive CD8 cells, and terminally differentiated effector memory CD45RA+ cells were excluded. The donor cohort consisted entirely of Caucasian adults residing in Nashville, Tennessee.

The J gene is TRBJ1-2, the V gene TRBV9, with 10 bases that match TRBD1. The source material was naive CD8+ T cells sorted from blood. The receptor was derived from a man aged 18 to 35 in good health. This CDR3 reads CASSAPGQGYGYTF. The DNA of the CDR3 is TGTGCCAGCAGCGCTCCGGGACAGGGGTATGGCTACACCTTC.